The present entry profiles one TCR beta chain with its context. The authors' processing: Scientists estimated how many nucleated cells there were by amplifying reference gene primers. Repertoires were generated with immunoSEQ multiplex PCR, while TCRdb's copy carries only in-frame clones and drops some. V and J calls and clone size are those listed in that table; D and trimming were worked out from the DNA. This repertoire shows around 190,000 clones, about four fifths found once; its top ten account for about 6.4%. CDR1 and CDR2 from the germline V gene are LGHDT and YNNKEL (reference sequence). This CDR3 comprises 15 residues. V trimming: 3 bases; J trimming: 1 base; junction bases outside the gene matches: 3. This sample was included in a study of blood T cell repertoires in COVID-19. Overall study context: Samples of COVID-19 (acute and convalescent) were obtained from the United States, Italy and Spain. PBMCs, B-cell-depleted T cells, or T cells were the source of the cDNA or gDNA that made up the material.

This chain connects TRBV3-1 (or the pseudogene TRBV3-2) to TRBJ2-1; 7 bases are a match to TRBD1. Input material: peripheral blood. This clonotype originated in a human donor in a cohort sampled during active COVID-19. CDR3 in amino acids: CASSQRDRSYNEQFF. CDR3 bases: TGTGCCAGCAGCCAGAGGGACAGATCCTACAATGAGCAGTTCTTC.